A single sample is the source of the 10 T cell receptor beta chains below, sequenced in a study of cytomegalovirus exposure and HLA in healthy donors listed by TCRdb under 2017. The library was built by means of the immunoSEQ multiplex PCR assay. This immuneACCESS table, as held by TCRdb, lists in-frame sequences with V and J called but not all clones. Of the missing ones, under half trace to an unresolved V gene in checked studies; the others have no known cause. The sample table lists roughly 190,000 clones, about 83% of them with a count of one. The biggest ten clones account for 1.4% to 1.5% of the sample. The sequencing input was PBMCs. These receptors all come from a woman younger than 30 in good health and CMV-seronegative.

The rearrangement links TRBV19 to TRBJ2-7; TRBD1 matches at 8 bases. V was pared by 8 bases and J by 3 bases, with 15 bases of the junction left unmatched. CDR3 size: 16 residues. The V gene's germline CDR1 is LNHDA and CDR2 SQIVND (reference sequence). The CDR3 region is CASASVTGATFYEQYF. CDR3 in DNA: TGTGCCAGTGCCTCCGTGACAGGGGCTACCTTCTACGAGCAGTACTTC.

The CDR3 here is CASSRGDYGYTF. As DNA, the CDR3 is TGCGCCAGCTCCAGGGGGGACTATGGCTACACCTTC. The chain employs TRBV5-1 and TRBJ1-2, with TRBD1 identical over 7 bases. Germline CDR1 is SGHRS and CDR2 is YFSETQ. The CDR3 is 12 residues long. With V trimmed by 7 bases and J by 3 bases, 3 bases remained unmatched. Variable domain in full (rest from reference TRBV5-1 and TRBJ1-2): KAGVTQTPRYLIKTRGQQVTLSCSPISGHRSVSWYQQTPGQGLQFLFEYFSETQRNKGNFPGRFSGRQFSNSRSEMNVSTLELGDSALYLCASSRGDYGYTFGSGTRLTVV.

The V gene is TRBV6-6, the J gene TRBJ2-5; 7 bases map to TRBD1. The CDR3 is made up of 14 amino acids. The V and J ends lost 2 bases and 4 bases, in that order; junction bases with no gene match: 4. Germline-derived CDR1 and CDR2 are MNHNY and SVGAGI (reference sequence). CDR3 bases: TGTGCCAGCAGTTACGGGGACAGAGGAGAGACCCAGTACTTC. Its protein is CASSYGDRGETQYF.

The gene calls are TRBV6-1 and TRBJ2-5, with 7 positions matching TRBD2. This CDR3 region has 15 residues. In germline, CDR1 is MNHNS, CDR2 SASEGT. V trimming: 7 bases; J trimming: 2 bases; junction bases outside the gene matches: 10. The DNA of the CDR3 is TGTGCCAGCAAACTTTGGGACTACTCACAAGAGACCCAGTACTTC. This encodes CASKLWDYSQETQYF.

This chain uses TRBV10-3 with TRBJ1-5; 7 bases are shared with TRBD1. This CDR3 is built from 13 residues. With V trimmed by 3 bases and J by 7 bases, 3 bases remained unmatched. Germline CDR1 and CDR2: ENHRY and SYGVKD. The CDR3 DNA follows: TGTGCCATCAGTGATGGAGGGGGCCAGCCCCAGCATTTT. It translates to CAISDGGGQPQHF.

This rearrangement joins TRBV7-9 to TRBJ1-5; 7 nucleotides line up with TRBD1. The junction had 12 bases not matched to a gene; V was cut back by 5 bases and J by 2 bases. CDR3 length: 17 amino acids. The germline V gene encodes CDR1 SEHNR and CDR2 FQNEAQ (reference sequence). CDR3 amino acids: CASSREKTGWGNQPQHF. The CDR3, as DNA: TGTGCCAGCAGCCGGGAAAAGACAGGGTGGGGCAATCAGCCCCAGCATTTT.

The V gene is TRBV2, the J gene TRBJ2-3; TRBD1 matches 8 bases. The germline V gene has CDR1 SNHLY and CDR2 FYNNEI. Unmatched junction bases numbered 6, after V lost 6 bases and J lost 1 base. The CDR3 loop spans 15 amino acids. The CDR3 DNA sequence: TGTGCCAGCAGGAGACAGGGGATCGGCACAGATACGCAGTATTTT. Protein product: CASRRQGIGTDTQYF.

In its sample, this clone was seen a few times. The chain recombines TRBV2 with TRBJ1-2; D call uncertain. The CDR3 contains 10 residues. Germline V lookup: CDR1 SNHLY, CDR2 FYNNEI. V shed 7 bases and J shed 7 bases, with 7 bases lying between them. CDR3 DNA sequence: TGTGCCAGCAAGAACACTGGCTACACCTTC. Residues: CASKNTGYTF.

The table lists this clone with a count of one. This sequence joins TRBV6-5 and TRBJ2-1; a possible D gene is TRBD2 (5 bases). CDR3 size: 13 residues. With 7 bases removed from V and 6 bases from J, the gap between germline ends came to 13 bases. The germline CDR1 and CDR2 sequences are MNHEY and SVGAGI. This CDR3 is CASTSWRFNEQFF. In DNA, the CDR3 is TGTGCCAGCACCTCTTGGAGGTTCAATGAGCAGTTCTTC.

This chain connects TRBV6-4 to TRBJ1-2; 8 bases are shared with TRBD1. Germline loops: CDR1 MRHNA, CDR2 SNTAGT. The V gene end was trimmed by 3 bases and the J gene end by 4 bases; junction bases not matched to a gene: 13. The CDR3 is 17 amino acids. The CDR3 is CASSEDSGGASGYGYTF. Here the CDR3 DNA reads TGTGCCAGCAGTGAGGACTCAGGGGGCGCTTCGGGCTATGGCTACACCTTC.